A single sample gave rise to the 10 T cell receptor beta chains below, sequenced in a study of tumor-infiltrating lymphocytes in primary liver carcinoma. A primer in the constant region served to generate TCR beta cDNA from roughly 520 ng of total RNA. Library construction for TCR beta comprised three nested multiplex PCR rounds performed with slightly modified ARM-PCR. Forward primers for TRBV1-TRBV30 and a C-beta reverse primer served the first two PCR rounds, at about 10 cycles each. TCRdb passed the multiplex PCR reads through MiXCR, listing each CDR3 protein once. This sample yields 65,000 to 90,000 distinct CDR3 sequences, of which 55% to 85% are seen a single time; less than 20% belongs to the top ten. RNA and DNA were co-extracted from roughly 20-30 mg of unsorted bulk tissue. The sequencing input was liver tumor tissue from sampling region 1. Described subset: tumor region T1, superior pole. These receptors originate from a man aged 40-49 years with primary liver carcinoma and hepatitis B virus infection.

This clonotype has at least ten counts. V and J are TRBV6-1 and TRBJ2-7; tentatively, D is TRBD1 (6 bases). V was cut by 4 bases and J by 2 bases, with 12 bases left in between. From germline, CDR1 is MNHNS and CDR2 SASEGT. The CDR3 sequence is 14 residues long. CDR3 DNA sequence: TGTGCCAGCAGTGGAACAGGGTCCACCTACGAGCAGTACTTC. Its protein product is CASSGTGSTYEQYF.

Regarding this clonotype: One junction end does not reproduce the germline sequence, and a read error may be involved. The gene calls are TRBV4-1 and TRBJ2-2; D may be TRBD2 (5 bases). Germline CDR1 is MGHRA and CDR2 is YSYEKL. The length of the CDR3 is 15 residues. CDR3 nucleotides: TGCGCCAGCAGCCAAGAGGCGTGGAACACCGGGGAGTTGTTTTTT. This sequence encodes CASSQEAWNTGELFF.

Of note for this clonotype: One junction end does not reproduce the germline sequence, and a read error may be involved. CDR3 sequence (DNA): TGCAGCGTTCGACGGGCCCTGAACACTGAAGCTTCCTTT. This codes for CSVRRALNTEASF. The chain couples TRBV29-1 to TRBJ1-1; D is undetermined. CDR3 length equals 13 residues. Germline CDR1 SQVTM, CDR2 ANQGSEA.

A word on this clonotype: The junction departs from the called germline gene at one end, perhaps through a read error. V gene TRBV5-4 combines with J gene TRBJ2-5; D not certain. This CDR3 spans 13 amino acids. Germline CDR1 and CDR2: SGHNT and YYREEE (reference sequence). The CDR3 protein is CASSRDWQATQYF. The CDR3 DNA reads as TGTGCCAGCAGCCGAGACTGGCAAGCGACCCAGTACTTC. Supplemented by reference TRBV5-4 and TRBJ2-5, the full variable domain reads ETGVTQSPTHLIKTRGQQVTLRCSSQSGHNTVSWYQQALGQGPQFIFQYYREEENGRGNFPPRFSGLQFPNYSSELNVNALELDDSALYLCASSRDWQATQYFGPGTRLLVL.

In this sample, this clonotype turned up once. Its ends do not fully match the called genes, so a read error is possible. The chain links TRBV12-3 or TRBV12-4 to TRBJ2-5, with 7 bases fitting TRBD1. This CDR3 spans 13 amino acids. This CDR3 reads CARSIQGQETQYF. CDR3 DNA sequence: TGTGCCCGCAGTATACAGGGACAGGAGACCCAGTACTTC.

Concerning this clonotype: This CDR3 fails to terminate in the conserved phenylalanine or tryptophan, so it likely reflects a read error. This chain connects TRBV7-9 to TRBJ2-2, with a possible D match to TRBD2 (5 bases). This CDR3 comprises 15 residues. The V gene's germline CDR1 is SEHNR and CDR2 FQNEAQ (reference sequence). With 2 bases removed from V and 5 bases from J, the gap between germline ends came to 12 bases. The CDR3 loop reads CASSLTRTLTGELFS. The CDR3 nucleotides read TGTGCCAGCAGCTTAACGCGGACTCTGACCGGGGAGCTGTTTTCT.

This clonotype was picked up many times. The V call is TRBV29-1, the J call TRBJ2-7, with D possibly matching TRBD1 (6 bases). Germline CDR1 SQVTM, CDR2 ANQGSEA. Deletions cut 5 bases from V and 1 base from J, with 15 bases between. This CDR3 spans 14 amino acids. CDR3 sequence: CSVRRDTTSYEQYF. In nucleotides, the CDR3 is TGCAGCGTTCGCCGGGACACAACTTCCTACGAGCAGTACTTC.

In this sample, this clonotype is medium-sized (0.01 to 0.1%). The chain recombines TRBV4-1 with TRBJ2-7; 11 bases map to TRBD2. Germline assignment: CDR1 MGHRA and CDR2 YSYEKL. This CDR3 has 15 residues. Trimming took 4 bases from V and 3 from J; bases not matched to a gene: 5. The CDR3 spells CASSPPGLAVYEQYF. In nucleotides, the CDR3 is TGCGCCAGCAGCCCACCGGGACTAGCGGTCTACGAGCAGTACTTC.

Concerning this clonotype: Being one base from a much bigger clone, this may be a read error. Because it lacks the conserved phenylalanine or tryptophan at the end, this CDR3 is likely a read error. The V and J genes are TRBV10-2 and TRBJ2-2; 14 nucleotides agree with TRBD2. V lost 4 bases, J lost 4 bases, and 5 bases stayed unmatched. Germline values: CDR1 WSHSY, CDR2 SAAADI. The CDR3 consists of 17 residues. CDR3 sequence: CASSGLAGGAGTGELFS. The CDR3 DNA sequence: TGCGCCAGCAGTGGACTAGCGGGGGGGGCGGGCACCGGGGAGCTGTTTTCT.

As to this clonotype: One end of the junction is discordant with germline, which a read error may explain. Here the CDR3 DNA reads TGTGCCATCAGTGAACGGAGCAAGCAGTATTTC. It encodes CAISERSKQYF. The chain recombines TRBV10-3 with TRBJ2-7; the D is unclear. Germline CDR1 ENHRY, CDR2 SYGVKD. The CDR3 sequence is 11 residues long.